Following are 30 T cell receptor beta chains from one sample sequenced in a study of T cells in Graves' hyperthyroidism and ophthalmopathy. Using RNA transcripts as the source, TCR beta CDR3 regions were amplified. The TCR CDR3 was amplified in a first-round RT-PCR using the HTBI primer set. In TCRdb, the multiplex PCR reads were re-called with MiXCR into one record per CDR3 protein. The profile shows about 480,000 distinct CDR3 sequences, around an eighth of them singletons. The specimen was blood. These receptors originate from a woman aged 18-35 years with Graves' hyperthyroidism.

This rearrangement joins TRBV5-1 to TRBJ2-4; 7 bases are shared with TRBD1. Trimming removed 4 bases from V and 6 bases from J; junction bases left unmatched: 10. The germline CDR1 and CDR2 sequences are SGHRS and YFSETQ. The CDR3 loop spans 15 amino acids. CDR3 protein: CASSETSYRGNIQYF. In nucleotides, the CDR3 is TGCGCCAGCAGCGAGACCAGCTACAGGGGAAACATTCAGTACTTC. Full variable domain (rest looked up from reference TRBV5-1 and TRBJ2-4): KAGVTQTPRYLIKTRGQQVTLSCSPISGHRSVSWYQQTPGQGLQFLFEYFSETQRNKGNFPGRFSGRQFSNSRSEMNVSTLELGDSALYLCASSETSYRGNIQYFGAGTRLSVL.

This clonotype has a count of ten or more. This chain uses TRBV6-1 with TRBJ2-7, with D tentatively TRBD1 (6 bases). The CDR3 consists of 13 residues. Trimming removed 5 bases from V and 5 bases from J, with 13 bases in between. In germline, CDR1 is MNHNS, CDR2 SASEGT. The CDR3 bases are TGTGCCAGCAGTTTGTCAGGGGTCCACGAGCAGTACGTC. This encodes CASSLSGVHEQYV.

This clonotype was detected many times. This chain connects TRBV27 to TRBJ2-1; TRBD2 agrees at 12 bases. The germline V gene encodes CDR1 MNHEY and CDR2 SMNVEV (reference sequence). With 3 bases clipped from V and 5 bases from J, the junction kept 17 bases outside the gene matches. There are 20 residues in the CDR3. The CDR3 loop reads CASSFRLAGGSNLGNNEQFF. DNA of the CDR3: TGTGCCAGCAGTTTTCGCCTAGCGGGAGGGTCGAATCTCGGGAACAATGAGCAGTTCTTC.

This clonotype was recorded a few times. The gene calls are TRBV7-9 and TRBJ2-1; D not certain. The V end was cut by 3 bases, the J end by 10 bases, with 10 bases between. Germline CDR1 reads SEHNR; CDR2 reads FQNEAQ (reference sequence). The CDR3 runs 12 residues. CDR3 nucleotides: TGTGCCAGCAGCTTTGAGGAGTCGGAGCAGTTCTTC. It codes for CASSFEESEQFF.

This clonotype has a count of ten or more. The chain is built from TRBV12-3 or TRBV12-4 and TRBJ2-2, with 10 nucleotides matching TRBD2. Losses at the gene ends were 3 bases for V and 3 bases for J; bases not matched to a gene: 4. CDR3 length equals 16 residues. DNA for the CDR3: TGTGCCAGCAGTTTCTTAGCGGGAGGTGACACCGGGGAGCTGTTTTTT. It yields the protein CASSFLAGGDTGELFF.

In this sample, this clonotype turned up many times. The chain is built from TRBV18 and TRBJ1-1, with D maybe TRBD1 (6 bases). Trimming left V 5 bases short and J 1 base short, with 8 bases between. The CDR3 is 13 amino acids. The germline V gene has CDR1 KGHSH and CDR2 LQKENI. Here the CDR3 DNA reads TGTGCCAGCTCAGGGGGACAGAACACTGAAGCTTTCTTT. Translating it yields CASSGGQNTEAFF.

The chain has TRBV11-2 and TRBJ2-1; 11 positions match TRBD2. Germline assignment: CDR1 SGHAT and CDR2 FQNNGV. This CDR3 comprises 16 residues. J lost 3 bases, V lost 5 bases, and 6 bases had no gene match. The CDR3 coding sequence is TGTGCCAGCAGCAGGAGACTAGCGGGACGCTACAATGAGCAGTTCTTC. It encodes CASSRRLAGRYNEQFF.

This clonotype was counted at least ten times. The genes are TRBV7-2 and TRBJ2-1, with 9 bases fitting TRBD2. This CDR3 contains 16 residues. Germline loops: CDR1 SGHTA, CDR2 FQGNSA. With V trimmed by 1 base and J by 7 bases, 8 bases remained unmatched. The CDR3 loop reads CASSLVATSGENEQFF. The CDR3 coding sequence is TGTGCCAGCAGCTTAGTTGCGACTAGCGGTGAGAATGAGCAGTTCTTC.

The sample holds a few counts of this clonotype. The gene calls are TRBV19 and TRBJ2-5; perhaps D is TRBD1 or TRBD2 (6 bases each). The V gene lost 6 bases and the J gene lost 4 bases, with 12 bases spanning the gap. The V gene's germline CDR1 is LNHDA and CDR2 SQIVND (reference sequence). The CDR3 totals 13 residues. The DNA of the CDR3 is TGTGCCAGTAGAAGGGGGGCGGGAGAGACCCAGTACTTC. This sequence encodes CASRRGAGETQYF.

This clonotype has a count of ten or more. V is TRBV10-2 and J is TRBJ2-1; D is possibly TRBD2 (6 bases). Trimming pared 8 bases from V and 0 bases from J, leaving 14 bases between. Per the germline V gene, CDR1 is WSHSY and CDR2 is SAAADI. This CDR3 has 15 residues. CDR3: CASARDLGSYNEQFF. In DNA, the CDR3 is TGCGCCAGCGCCCGGGACTTAGGCTCCTACAATGAGCAGTTCTTC.

This clonotype was recorded at least ten times. The chain recombines TRBV12-5 with TRBJ1-4, with a tentative D call TRBD1 (5 bases). Germline CDR1 is LGHNT and CDR2 is FRNRAP. Trimming shortened V by 0 bases and J by 8 bases, and 7 bases separated the two germline ends. The CDR3 length is 13 residues. The CDR3 region is CASGLVQGEKLFF. Here the CDR3 DNA reads TGTGCTAGTGGTTTGGTGCAGGGCGAAAAACTGTTTTTT.

CDR3 sequence (DNA): TGTGCCAGCAGCTTGGCGGGGGACAGGGTTTTTGATACGCAGTATTTT. This sequence encodes CASSLAGDRVFDTQYF. This chain uses TRBV5-4 with TRBJ2-3, with 9 bases lining up with TRBD1. In germline, CDR1 is SGHNT, CDR2 YYREEE (reference sequence). This CDR3 region has 16 residues. V shed 0 bases, J shed 6 bases, and the junction held 8 bases outside the gene matches.

This clonotype has just a few counts. The chain joins TRBV7-2 to TRBJ2-7; 8 nucleotides agree with TRBD2. Looked up from germline, CDR1 is SGHTA and CDR2 is FQGNSA. The CDR3 runs 17 residues. The trim removed 2 bases at V and 0 bases at J, leaving 9 bases unmatched. This CDR3 reads CASSLPIAGPTSYEQYF. CDR3 bases: TGTGCCAGCAGCTTACCCATAGCGGGACCGACCTCCTACGAGCAGTACTTC.

This clonotype was counted once. V and J are TRBV6-2 or TRBV6-3 and TRBJ2-1; 9 bases match TRBD2. Germline lookup yields CDR1 MNHEY and CDR2 SVGEGT. The trim removed 0 bases at V and 6 bases at J, leaving 3 bases unmatched. The CDR3 is 15 residues long. CDR3 in amino acids: CASSYSASGTNEQFF. The CDR3 nucleotides are TGTGCCAGCAGTTACTCGGCTAGCGGGACCAATGAGCAGTTCTTC.

This clonotype came up a few times. This rearrangement joins TRBV12-3 or TRBV12-4 to TRBJ2-3; no clear D. CDR3 size: 15 residues. V was cut by 3 bases and J by 1 base, with 11 bases left in between. The CDR3 sequence is CASSLVGARTDTQYF. The DNA for the CDR3 is TGTGCCAGCAGTTTGGTCGGAGCTCGCACAGATACGCAGTATTTT.

This clonotype was counted many times. The J gene is TRBJ2-1, the V gene TRBV5-4; D is possibly TRBD1 (6 bases). CDR1 is SGHNT, CDR2 YYREEE, per germline (reference sequence). This CDR3 is built from 12 residues. The V gene lost 6 bases and the J gene lost 5 bases, with 9 bases spanning the gap. The CDR3 loop is CASITGNNEQFF. CDR3 DNA: TGTGCCAGCATAACAGGGAACAATGAGCAGTTCTTC. Complete variable domain (other parts from reference TRBV5-4 and TRBJ2-1): ETGVTQSPTHLIKTRGQQVTLRCSSQSGHNTVSWYQQALGQGPQFIFQYYREEENGRGNFPPRFSGLQFPNYSSELNVNALELDDSALYLCASITGNNEQFFGPGTRLTVL.

The rearrangement joins TRBV3-1 to TRBJ2-5; no reliable D call. The CDR3 length is 14 residues. V dropped 1 base and J dropped 1 base, with 7 bases sitting between them. The germline V gene has CDR1 LGHDT and CDR2 YNNKEL (reference sequence). The CDR3: CASSQVIGQETQYF. The CDR3 DNA follows: TGTGCCAGCAGCCAAGTCATAGGCCAAGAGACCCAGTACTTC.

This clonotype appeared many times. V usage is TRBV20-1 and J usage is TRBJ2-5, with 13 bases that match TRBD2. Germline CDR1 and CDR2: DFQATT and SNEGSKA (reference sequence). This CDR3 is built from 15 residues. The J segment lost 5 bases and the V segment lost 6 bases, leaving 9 bases of the junction unmatched. The CDR3 protein is CSARITSGRGETQYF. In nucleotides, the CDR3 is TGCAGTGCCCGCATAACTAGCGGGAGGGGTGAGACCCAGTACTTC.

This clonotype has ten or more counts. The chain is built from TRBV13 and TRBJ2-7; 12 bases align to TRBD2. The V segment lost 3 bases and the J segment 0 bases; nucleotides outside the gene matches: 6. The CDR3 length is 17 residues. Germline V gene data show CDR1 as PRHDT and CDR2 as FYEKMQ (reference sequence). The CDR3, as DNA: TGTGCCAGCAGCTTGTCACTAGCGGGAGGTCTCTCCTACGAGCAGTACTTC. Amino acid sequence: CASSLSLAGGLSYEQYF. Full variable domain (remainder filled in from reference TRBV13 and TRBJ2-7): AAGVIQSPRHLIKEKRETATLKCYPIPRHDTVYWYQQGPGQDPQFLISFYEKMQSDKGSIPDRFSAQQFSDYHSELNMSSLELGDSALYFCASSLSLAGGLSYEQYFGPGTRLTVT.

This clonotype was seen many times. The rearrangement links TRBV12-3 or TRBV12-4 to TRBJ2-6, with 8 bases lining up with TRBD1. This CDR3 region has 16 residues. The V segment lost 4 bases and the J segment 0 bases; nucleotides outside the gene matches: 2. The CDR3 DNA is TGTGCCAGCAGTTCAGGGGGCCACTCTGGGGCCAACGTCCTGACTTTC. As protein: CASSSGGHSGANVLTF.

This clonotype was counted many times. Written as DNA, the CDR3 is TGTGCCAGCTCACCACCGAGGGGAGACACTGAAGCTTTCTTT. Its translation is CASSPPRGDTEAFF. The chain employs TRBV18 and TRBJ1-1, with a possible D match to TRBD1 (5 bases). V lost 0 bases, J lost 3 bases, and 8 bases lay in between. From germline, CDR1 is KGHSH and CDR2 LQKENI. This CDR3 has 14 residues.

The genes are TRBV5-6 and TRBJ2-7; no clear D. This CDR3 is built from 13 residues. V was trimmed by 2 bases and J by 2 bases, leaving 8 bases between them. Germline V gives CDR1 SGHDT, CDR2 YYEEEE. CDR3 region: CASSFQVTYEQYF. Here the CDR3 DNA reads TGTGCCAGCAGCTTCCAGGTTACCTACGAGCAGTACTTC.

The chain joins TRBV5-1 to TRBJ1-1; maybe TRBD1 (6 bases). Trimming left V 3 bases short and J 7 bases short, with 13 bases between. From germline, CDR1 is SGHRS and CDR2 YFSETQ. The CDR3 is made up of 13 amino acids. CDR3 DNA: TGCGCCAGCAGCTCGCAGGTAGGGGGTGAAGCTTTCTTT. Its translation: CASSSQVGGEAFF.

This clonotype came up a few times. The chain links TRBV5-1 to TRBJ2-1; D is possibly TRBD1 or TRBD2 (6 bases each). This CDR3 has 14 amino acids. V lost 0 bases and J 10 bases, leaving 14 bases between the germline ends. From germline, CDR1 is SGHRS and CDR2 YFSETQ. CDR3 residues: CASSLGEVQGEQFF. CDR3 nucleotides: TGCGCCAGCAGCTTGGGGGAGGTGCAGGGGGAGCAGTTCTTC.

There are many counts of this clonotype. The chain combines TRBV5-1 with TRBJ2-7; TRBD1 aligns across 10 bases. Germline assignment: CDR1 SGHRS and CDR2 YFSETQ. The CDR3 extends over 14 amino acids. The ends lost 3 bases at V and 4 bases at J; junction bases unmatched: 4. The CDR3 coding sequence is TGCGCCAGCAGCTCCGGGACAGGGGCGTACGAGCAGTACTTC. Encoded protein: CASSSGTGAYEQYF.

This clonotype was observed many times. V gene TRBV12-5 combines with J gene TRBJ1-5, with 8 bases lining up with TRBD1. Trimming took 5 bases from V and 9 from J; bases not matched to a gene: 6. CDR1 and CDR2 (germline): LGHNT, FRNRAP. The CDR3 is 13 residues long. The CDR3 region has the DNA TGTGCTAGTGGTCCCCGACAGGGGCGGCCCCAGCATTTT. This encodes CASGPRQGRPQHF.

There are many counts of this clonotype. The J gene is TRBJ2-1, the V gene TRBV7-2; D perhaps matches TRBD2 (6 bases). The CDR3 sequence is 14 residues long. Germline-derived CDR1 and CDR2 are SGHTA and FQGNSA. With 4 bases removed from V and 5 bases from J, the gap between germline ends came to 12 bases. Written as DNA, the CDR3 is TGTGCCAGCAGCTGGAGTAGCGGCAACAATGAGCAGTTCTTC. Protein: CASSWSSGNNEQFF.

The chain uses TRBV4-1 and TRBJ2-7, with 7 positions matching TRBD1. Germline CDR1 reads MGHRA; CDR2 reads YSYEKL. This CDR3 is 16 amino acids long. V dropped 4 bases and J dropped 0; count of bases not matched to a gene: 9. The CDR3 nucleotides are TGCGCCAGCAGCCCCCGGGACAGCAGCAGCTCCTACGAGCAGTACGTC. Amino acid sequence: CASSPRDSSSSYEQYV.

This clonotype was counted ten times or more. The chain has TRBV2 and TRBJ2-6; 10 bases line up with TRBD1. Germline V gene sequence: CDR1 SNHLY, CDR2 FYNNEI. Losses at the gene ends were 6 bases for V and 1 base for J; bases not matched to a gene: 6. This CDR3 spans 17 amino acids. The CDR3: CASRAGTGVSGANVLTF. In nucleotides, the CDR3 is TGTGCCAGCAGGGCCGGGACAGGGGTTTCTGGGGCCAACGTCCTGACTTTC. The full variable domain, in which reference TRBV2 and TRBJ2-6 provide the parts outside the CDR3, is EPEVTQTPSHQVTQMGQEVILRCVPISNHLYFYWYRQILGQKVEFLVSFYNNEISEKSEIFDDQFSVERPDGSNFTLKIRSTKLEDSAMYFCASRAGTGVSGANVLTFGAGSRLTVL.

The chain employs TRBV20-1 and TRBJ2-3, with 11 bases identical to TRBD2. Germline V gene sequence: CDR1 DFQATT, CDR2 SNEGSKA (reference sequence). The CDR3 runs 17 residues. With 3 bases clipped from V and 0 bases from J, the junction kept 8 bases outside the gene matches. The CDR3 DNA reads as TGCAGTGCTAGCTTAGCGGGAGGGCCGGGTAGCACAGATACGCAGTATTTT. Residues: CSASLAGGPGSTDTQYF.